This T cell receptor beta chain was recorded in a study of blood T cell repertoires in COVID-19. About the research overall: Sites in the United States, Italy and Spain provided acute and convalescent COVID-19 samples. In each case, the material was cDNA or gDNA derived from T cells, B-cell-depleted T cells, or PBMCs.

V gave up 0 bases and J gave up 3 bases, with 4 bases separating them. Per germline, CDR1 LGHNA and CDR2 YNFKEQ. This CDR3 spans 13 amino acids. In the authors' methods: Amplification of reference gene primers was used by the study to estimate nucleated cell counts. Libraries were prepared by immunoSEQ multiplex PCR; TCRdb keeps only in-frame clonotypes and omits some of them. V and J calls and clone size come straight from that table; D and trimming were deduced from the DNA. This table has 130,000 to 150,000 clones, 65% to 80% appearing once. Specimen: peripheral blood. The chain links TRBV4-2 to TRBJ2-3; D ambiguous. This receptor was taken from a man aged 55 to 69 with acute or convalescent COVID-19. In DNA, the CDR3 is TGTGCCAGCAGCCAAGAATTAACAGATACGCAGTATTTT. It specifies CASSQELTDTQYF.